The entry below describes one T cell receptor (beta chain). What it binds is unknown. This entry is derived from a study of T cell responses to AZD1222 COVID-19 vaccine. Overall study results and limits: Spike-wide coverage was observed for vaccine-associated CD4 TCRs, with dominant responses at 160-218 and 743-854.

Produced via immunoSEQ multiplex PCR; TCRdb's table is partial and in-frame only. The data show more than 150,000 clones, approximately 90% seen once. The sample in question was peripheral blood, obtained on day 0 of AZD1222 vaccination. The receptor comes from an adult in good health.

The CDR3 here is CASSLIRAGGELFF. The CDR3 DNA is TGTGCCAGCAGTTTAATCAGAGCTGGCGGGGAGCTGTTTTTT. V and J are TRBV28 and TRBJ2-2, with no clear D. Germline V gene sequence: CDR1 MDHEN, CDR2 SYDVKM. This CDR3 comprises 14 residues. Trimming stripped 2 bases from V and 7 bases from J, with 11 bases between. Combining the CDR3 with reference TRBV28 and TRBJ2-2 gives the whole variable domain DVKVTQSSRYLVKRTGEKVFLECVQDMDHENMFWYRQDPGLGLRLIYFSYDVKMKEKGDIPEGYSVSREKKERFSLILESASTNQTSMYLCASSLIRAGGELFFGEGSRLTVL.